What follows are 17 T cell receptor beta chains derived from one specimen sequenced in a study of cytomegalovirus exposure and HLA in healthy donors (dated by TCRdb to the late 2010s). The method behind the library was the immunoSEQ multiplex PCR assay. For the multiplex PCR, a mixture combining 60 forward primers for TCR Vbeta segments and 13 reverse primers for TCR Jbeta segments was used. In TCRdb, the immuneACCESS table is reduced to in-frame sequences with V and J assigned. These tables do not hold every clone; where another copy was compared, an unresolved V gene accounts for under half, and the others remain unexplained. This sample holds 150,000 or so clones; 82% were observed only once. Of the sample, around 6.6% falls within the top ten clones. Sequencing input: PBMCs. The receptors here all came from a woman in her forties or fifties in good health and CMV-seropositive.

The table lists this clone with a count of one. This chain joins TRBV9 and TRBJ2-3; a weak D match, TRBD1 (5 bases). In germline, CDR1 is SGDLS, CDR2 YYNGEE. There are 14 residues in the CDR3. V was cut by 3 bases and J by 4 bases, with 12 bases left in between. Here the CDR3 reads CASSAQGSSDTQYF. CDR3 DNA: TGTGCCAGCAGCGCTCAGGGTTCTTCAGATACGCAGTATTTT.

For this clone: This same CDR3 is encoded by further DNA sequences in the sample. This rearrangement joins TRBV9 to TRBJ1-2; D unclear. The ends were cut back, 0 bases at V and 3 bases at J, with 6 bases in the middle. Germline assignment: CDR1 SGDLS and CDR2 YYNGEE. The CDR3 consists of 13 residues. This CDR3 is CASSVGGDYGYTF. The CDR3 nucleotides are TGTGCCAGCAGCGTAGGCGGGGACTATGGCTACACCTTC.

V and J are TRBV28 and TRBJ1-2; unclear D gene. The CDR3 consists of 12 residues. Deletions cut 5 bases from V and 4 bases from J, with 8 bases between. Germline V CDR1 and CDR2: MDHEN, SYDVKM. CDR3 protein: CASSTFGYGYTF. The CDR3 bases are TGTGCCAGCAGTACCTTCGGCTATGGCTACACCTTC.

V gene TRBV6-5 combines with J gene TRBJ1-2; TRBD1 aligns across 7 bases. This CDR3 is built from 13 residues. The trim removed 10 bases at V and 7 bases at J, leaving 12 bases unmatched. From germline, CDR1 is MNHEY and CDR2 SVGAGI. CDR3 nucleotide sequence: TGTGCCACCTCGACAGGGAGCGCGGGTGGCTACACCTTC. Encoded protein: CATSTGSAGGYTF.

The genes are TRBV6-5 and TRBJ1-2; D might be TRBD1 (5 bases). This CDR3 region has 15 residues. V dropped 7 bases and J dropped 4 bases, with 19 bases sitting between them. Germline V CDR1 and CDR2: MNHEY, SVGAGI. CDR3 region: CASNLQGPLTYGYTF. CDR3 nucleotide sequence: TGTGCCAGCAACCTCCAGGGTCCCCTAACCTATGGCTACACCTTC.

The rearrangement joins TRBV13 to TRBJ1-1; D remains ambiguous. CDR3 size: 12 residues. V lost 7 bases and J 4 bases, leaving 10 bases between the germline ends. Germline V lookup: CDR1 PRHDT, CDR2 FYEKMQ (reference sequence). The CDR3 protein is CASTSRGTEAFF. CDR3 nucleotide sequence: TGTGCCAGCACCTCCCGGGGCACTGAAGCTTTCTTT. The variable domain in full, completed from reference TRBV13 and TRBJ1-1, reads AAGVIQSPRHLIKEKRETATLKCYPIPRHDTVYWYQQGPGQDPQFLISFYEKMQSDKGSIPDRFSAQQFSDYHSELNMSSLELGDSALYFCASTSRGTEAFFGQGTRLTVV.

The gene calls are TRBV7-2 and TRBJ1-1; D perhaps matches TRBD1 (6 bases). From germline, CDR1 is SGHTA and CDR2 FQGNSA. The V end was cut by 5 bases, the J end by 1 base, with 14 bases between. CDR3 length: 15 amino acids. CDR3 sequence (DNA): TGTGCCAGCAGCCCCCCCGGGACACCGAACACTGAAGCTTTCTTT. It yields the protein CASSPPGTPNTEAFF.

The rearrangement uses TRBV27 and TRBJ1-2; TRBD1 matches 9 bases. The CDR3 has 14 residues. Germline lookup yields CDR1 MNHEY and CDR2 SMNVEV (reference sequence). V was pared by 6 bases and J by 5 bases, with 7 bases of the junction left unmatched. This chain's CDR3 is CASSSDRGRYGYTF. As DNA, the CDR3 is TGTGCCAGCAGCTCGGACAGGGGACGGTATGGCTACACCTTC.

The chain joins TRBV6-5 to TRBJ1-2, with a weak D call TRBD1 (5 bases). The CDR3 spans 14 residues. Germline CDR1 MNHEY, CDR2 SVGAGI. Trimming took 6 bases from V and 8 from J, leaving 19 bases between them. The CDR3 sequence is CASSPVAGTTGYTF. CDR3 coding DNA: TGTGCCAGCAGCCCAGTAGCGGGGACGACGGGCTACACCTTC.

V is TRBV7-2 and J is TRBJ2-3, with a tentative D call TRBD1 (6 bases). Germline loops: CDR1 SGHTA, CDR2 FQGNSA. V dropped 2 bases and J dropped 2 bases, with 23 bases sitting between them. The CDR3 length is 19 residues. The CDR3 DNA is TGTGCCAGCAGCTTAACTCTCATTGGCTCCTTGGGGGCCACAGATACGCAGTATTTT. Residues: CASSLTLIGSLGATDTQYF.

The rearrangement uses TRBV10-3 and TRBJ2-3, with a tentative D call TRBD2 (5 bases). Germline CDR1 reads ENHRY; CDR2 reads SYGVKD. The V gene lost 6 bases and the J gene lost 6 bases, with 10 bases spanning the gap. CDR3 size: 12 residues. The CDR3 bases are TGTGCCATCAGGGACTTAGCGGATACGCAGTATTTT. Residues: CAIRDLADTQYF.

The V call is TRBV7-2, the J call TRBJ1-6; perhaps TRBD1 as D (6 bases). The CDR3 consists of 15 residues. Between the trimmed V and J ends, which lost 5 bases and 5 bases, there was a span of 13 bases. In germline, CDR1 is SGHTA, CDR2 FQGNSA. In DNA, the CDR3 is TGTGCCAGCAGCCCCGGGGGGGCAGATAATTCACCCCTCCACTTT. Protein: CASSPGGADNSPLHF.

This rearrangement joins TRBV7-8 to TRBJ2-7, with 8 bases that match TRBD1. J gave up 7 bases and V 5 bases, and 13 bases lay outside the gene matches. The CDR3 totals 15 residues. Germline-derived CDR1 and CDR2 are SGHVS and FQNEAQ. CDR3 bases: TGTGCCAGCAGCGGAGGGACAGGCATGTTGTGGGAGCAGTACTTC. Its protein is CASSGGTGMLWEQYF.

The chain joins TRBV14 to TRBJ2-2, with D unresolved. CDR1 is SGHDN, CDR2 FVKESK, per germline. This CDR3 region has 15 residues. V lost 4 bases and J 0 bases, leaving 9 bases between the germline ends. DNA of the CDR3: TGTGCCAGCAGCCTAAGACGGGCGAACACCGGGGAGCTGTTTTTT. Encoded protein: CASSLRRANTGELFF. The entire variable domain, with the rest obtained from reference TRBV14 and TRBJ2-2, is as follows: EAGVTQFPSHSVIEKGQTVTLRCDPISGHDNLYWYRRVMGKEIKFLLHFVKESKQDESGMPNNRFLAERTGGTYSTLKVQPAELEDSGVYFCASSLRRANTGELFFGEGSRLTVL.

The V gene is TRBV30, the J gene TRBJ1-5, with D possibly being TRBD1 (6 bases). Trimming pared 3 bases from V and 3 bases from J, leaving 12 bases between. Germline CDR1 GTSNPN, CDR2 SVGIG (reference sequence). The CDR3 contains 14 residues. CDR3 region: CAWSGGGFNQPQHF. The CDR3 nucleotides read TGTGCCTGGAGCGGGGGGGGCTTCAATCAGCCCCAGCATTTT.

The chain joins TRBV19 to TRBJ2-3; D might be TRBD2 (5 bases). Trimming shortened V by 11 bases and J by 2 bases, and 11 bases separated the two germline ends. Germline V gene lookup returns CDR1 LNHDA and CDR2 SQIVND (reference sequence). This CDR3 is built from 12 residues. The chain's CDR3 is CAVTGNTDTQYF. CDR3 nucleotides: TGTGCCGTCACCGGGAACACAGATACGCAGTATTTT.

The genes are TRBV4-2 and TRBJ2-3; 15 bases fit TRBD2. Germline V gives CDR1 LGHNA, CDR2 YNFKEQ. This CDR3 has 18 residues. The ends lost 1 base at V and 7 bases at J; junction bases unmatched: 9. The DNA of the CDR3 is TGTGCCAGCAGCCAAGCCAGGACTAGCGGGGGGGCTGAAAATACGCAGTATTTT. Protein sequence: CASSQARTSGGAENTQYF.